The source of this T cell receptor beta chain is a study of CD8 T cells in ankylosing spondylitis. TCRdb reprocessed the 5' RACE reads with MiXCR, giving one entry per CDR3 protein. The sample shows approximately 220,000 distinct CDR3 sequences, roughly 24% of them seen only once. The TCR originated in a male donor with ankylosing spondylitis or in good health (not recorded which). Sequencing was done on a sample of blood, either unsorted or a sorted T cell fraction (not recorded which).

CDR3 in amino acids: CSARDSGQLATQYF. In DNA, the CDR3 is TGCAGTGCTAGAGACTCGGGACAGTTAGCGACCCAGTACTTC. This chain links TRBV20-1 with TRBJ2-5, with 7 bases fitting TRBD1. This CDR3 contains 14 residues. Germline V gene lookup returns CDR1 DFQATT and CDR2 SNEGSKA (reference sequence). With 0 bases clipped from V and 7 bases from J, the junction kept 8 bases outside the gene matches.